Listed below are T cell receptor beta chains from one sample, sequenced in a study of cytomegalovirus exposure and HLA in healthy donors. Some clones are missing from TCRdb's copy, which holds only in-frame ones; the method was immunoSEQ multiplex PCR. This sample has 100,000 or so clones, with 60% to 80% found just once. Sequences were obtained from PBMCs. The source of these receptors is a man aged 25-45 years in good health and CMV-seronegative. The CDR3 runs from the conserved cysteine through the conserved F or W. Fields, in order: clone size, V gene, J gene, D gene, CDR3 protein. A D gene is named only where the DNA matches it firmly. A clone size is listed for some rows: how often the clone was seen (once, few, many), or a class if it is expanded.

abundance: NA; v_gene: TRBV7-9; j_gene: TRBJ2-7; d_gene: NA; CDR3aa: CASSLRGNSYEQYF
abundance: NA; v_gene: TRBV7-9; j_gene: TRBJ1-1; d_gene: NA; CDR3aa: CASSLGTATEAFF
abundance: NA; v_gene: TRBV7-3; j_gene: TRBJ1-2; d_gene: TRBD1; CDR3aa: CASSLSRRTGHGYTF
abundance: NA; v_gene: TRBV5-1; j_gene: TRBJ1-4; d_gene: TRBD1; CDR3aa: CASSPTGGFEKLFF
abundance: few; v_gene: TRBV29-1; j_gene: NA; d_gene: TRBD1; CDR3aa: CSVRQGASYEQYF
abundance: NA; v_gene: TRBV11-1; j_gene: TRBJ2-3; d_gene: TRBD2; CDR3aa: CASSLSGSGTDTQYF
abundance: NA; v_gene: TRBV19; j_gene: TRBJ1-2; d_gene: TRBD1; CDR3aa: CASSVDRGPNYGYTF
abundance: NA; v_gene: TRBV28; j_gene: TRBJ2-3; d_gene: TRBD1; CDR3aa: CASSSGGRDTQYF
abundance: NA; v_gene: TRBV18; j_gene: TRBJ2-7; d_gene: NA; CDR3aa: CASSPPRGLDSYEQYF
abundance: NA; v_gene: TRBV9; j_gene: TRBJ1-2; d_gene: NA; CDR3aa: CASSPRQSRQDFYGYTF
abundance: NA; v_gene: TRBV5-8; j_gene: TRBJ2-1; d_gene: NA; CDR3aa: CASSSVPQGGQFF
abundance: many; v_gene: TRBV7-9; j_gene: TRBJ1-3; d_gene: TRBD1; CDR3aa: CASSYRTGIAGNTIYF
abundance: NA; v_gene: TRBV6-5; j_gene: TRBJ2-6; d_gene: NA; CDR3aa: CASRTGTSGANVLTF
abundance: NA; v_gene: TRBV18; j_gene: TRBJ1-2; d_gene: NA; CDR3aa: CASSPPSPGDGYTF
abundance: once; v_gene: TRBV6-5; j_gene: TRBJ2-1; d_gene: TRBD1; CDR3aa: CASSSPGQGANEQFF
abundance: NA; v_gene: TRBV28; j_gene: TRBJ1-1; d_gene: NA; CDR3aa: CASSFIVTEAFF
abundance: few; v_gene: TRBV28; j_gene: TRBJ2-1; d_gene: NA; CDR3aa: CASRTTGSPLEQFF
abundance: NA; v_gene: TRBV7-3; j_gene: TRBJ2-3; d_gene: NA; CDR3aa: CASSFSGPTDTQYF
abundance: NA; v_gene: TRBV7-3; j_gene: TRBJ2-2; d_gene: TRBD2; CDR3aa: CASSSHSGRANTGELFF
abundance: NA; v_gene: TRBV23-1; j_gene: TRBJ1-1; d_gene: NA; CDR3aa: CASSHPRYTEAFF
abundance: NA; v_gene: TRBV2; j_gene: TRBJ2-3; d_gene: NA; CDR3aa: CASSSQTGTSTDTQYF
abundance: NA; v_gene: TRBV7-9; j_gene: TRBJ2-2; d_gene: TRBD2; CDR3aa: CASSSGAGVAGELFF
abundance: NA; v_gene: TRBV6-6; j_gene: TRBJ2-7; d_gene: TRBD1; CDR3aa: CASSLGTGGREQYF
abundance: NA; v_gene: TRBV29-1; j_gene: TRBJ2-5; d_gene: TRBD1; CDR3aa: CSVERGQQETQYF
abundance: NA; v_gene: TRBV4-3; j_gene: TRBJ2-3; d_gene: TRBD1; CDR3aa: CASSQGTGEITDTQYF
abundance: NA; v_gene: TRBV25-1; j_gene: TRBJ2-3; d_gene: TRBD1; CDR3aa: CASSEYSLEGAGDTQYF
abundance: NA; v_gene: TRBV11-2; j_gene: TRBJ2-5; d_gene: TRBD2; CDR3aa: CASSLSPSGDWGTQYF
abundance: NA; v_gene: TRBV4-3; j_gene: TRBJ2-1; d_gene: NA; CDR3aa: CASSPRVYNEQFF
abundance: NA; v_gene: TRBV7-6; j_gene: TRBJ2-3; d_gene: NA; CDR3aa: CASSRQALSTDTQYF
abundance: NA; v_gene: TRBV9; j_gene: TRBJ1-2; d_gene: NA; CDR3aa: CASSFRDGYTF
abundance: NA; v_gene: TRBV5-4; j_gene: TRBJ2-7; d_gene: NA; CDR3aa: CASSLPHNYEQYF
abundance: few; v_gene: TRBV16; j_gene: TRBJ1-4; d_gene: NA; CDR3aa: CASSQSSGEEKLFF
abundance: NA; v_gene: TRBV4-3; j_gene: TRBJ1-4; d_gene: NA; CDR3aa: CASSLNKGGLGEKLFF
abundance: NA; v_gene: TRBV5-5; j_gene: TRBJ1-2; d_gene: TRBD1; CDR3aa: CASSLYHTTTGNYGYTF
abundance: NA; v_gene: TRBV29-1; j_gene: TRBJ2-5; d_gene: NA; CDR3aa: CSVAQRQETQYF
abundance: NA; v_gene: TRBV13; j_gene: TRBJ1-6; d_gene: NA; CDR3aa: CASSSGVYNSPLHF
abundance: NA; v_gene: TRBV5-4; j_gene: TRBJ2-7; d_gene: NA; CDR3aa: CASSLREKSYEQYF
abundance: NA; v_gene: TRBV19; j_gene: TRBJ1-1; d_gene: NA; CDR3aa: CASRNDRSFNTEAFF
abundance: few; v_gene: TRBV27; j_gene: TRBJ1-1; d_gene: NA; CDR3aa: CASSLYGYGLETEAFF
abundance: few; v_gene: TRBV30; j_gene: TRBJ2-3; d_gene: NA; CDR3aa: CAARWGRSTDTQYF
abundance: NA; v_gene: TRBV9; j_gene: TRBJ1-2; d_gene: NA; CDR3aa: CASSVAPGVHYGYTF
abundance: medium-sized; v_gene: TRBV25-1; j_gene: TRBJ1-1; d_gene: TRBD1; CDR3aa: CASSESPDRDYTEAFF
abundance: NA; v_gene: TRBV19; j_gene: TRBJ1-5; d_gene: NA; CDR3aa: CASSIGGEVRQPQHF
abundance: NA; v_gene: TRBV14; j_gene: TRBJ2-3; d_gene: NA; CDR3aa: CASSQVSGITDTQYF
abundance: NA; v_gene: TRBV2; j_gene: TRBJ2-1; d_gene: TRBD1; CDR3aa: CASSYMTGAYNEQFF
abundance: few; v_gene: TRBV30; j_gene: TRBJ1-1; d_gene: NA; CDR3aa: CAWSLERITEAFF
abundance: NA; v_gene: TRBV6-5; j_gene: TRBJ2-1; d_gene: NA; CDR3aa: CASSYAGSRGDEQFF
abundance: NA; v_gene: TRBV5-6; j_gene: TRBJ1-1; d_gene: NA; CDR3aa: CASSLRGTEAFF